Listed below are T cell receptor beta chains from one sample, sequenced in a study of T cell responses to AZD1222 COVID-19 vaccine. Only in-frame clones appear in the TCRdb table, and some are missing; sequencing was by immunoSEQ multiplex PCR. The sample includes roughly 150,000 clones, 70% to 90% of them seen just once. Sequencing used peripheral blood, obtained on day 0 of AZD1222 vaccination. The receptors derive from an adult in good health. Both conserved end residues are part of each CDR3. The D gene is left open where the match is weak. For some rows the clone size is stated as once, few or many, or as a class when expanded; others skip it.

J gene	V gene	D gene	clone size	CDR3 protein	CDR3 DNA
TRBJ1-2	TRBV2	.	.	CASSNRDGYTF	TGTGCCAGCAGCAACAGGGATGGCTACACCTTC
TRBJ2-3	TRBV3-1/TRBV3-2	TRBD2	.	CASRPLSGSTDTQYF	TGTGCCAGCAGGCCCCTTAGCGGGAGCACAGATACGCAGTATTTT
TRBJ1-5	TRBV27	TRBD1	.	CASSPGQLNQPQHF	TGTGCCAGCAGTCCGGGACAGCTCAATCAGCCCCAGCATTTT
TRBJ1-1	TRBV7-9	.	.	CASSLNRGLVTEAFF	TGTGCCAGCAGCTTGAATCGAGGGTTGGTTACTGAAGCTTTCTTT
TRBJ1-2	TRBV28	.	.	CASSLPETEYGYTF	TGTGCCAGCAGTTTACCGGAGACAGAGTATGGCTACACCTTC
TRBJ2-2	TRBV5-1	TRBD1	.	CASSGGTGPTGELFF	TGCGCCAGCAGCGGAGGGACAGGACCCACCGGGGAGCTGTTTTTT
TRBJ1-6	TRBV2	.	.	CASSEGRSYSPLHF	TGTGCCAGCAGTGAGGGCAGATCCTATTCACCCCTCCACTTT
TRBJ1-1	TRBV4-1	TRBD1	.	CASSRDRALTEAFF	TGCGCCAGCAGCCGGGACAGGGCGTTAACTGAAGCTTTCTTT
TRBJ1-1	TRBV2	.	.	CASLFWGAGTEAFF	TGTGCCAGCCTCTTTTGGGGGGCGGGCACTGAAGCTTTCTTT
TRBJ1-5	TRBV4-1	.	.	CASSQDIINQPQHF	TGCGCCAGCAGCCAAGATATTATCAATCAGCCCCAGCATTTT
TRBJ1-1	TRBV3-1/TRBV3-2	.	.	CASSQVTQANTEAFF	TGTGCCAGCAGCCAAGTGACCCAGGCGAACACTGAAGCTTTCTTT
TRBJ1-2	TRBV19	.	few	CASSIVGSAYGYTF	TGTGCCAGTAGTATCGTAGGCAGCGCATATGGCTACACCTTC
TRBJ2-2	TRBV4-2	.	.	CASSQELGGTGELFF	TGTGCCAGCAGCCAAGAGTTGGGAGGCACCGGGGAGCTGTTTTTT
TRBJ2-1	TRBV6-6	.	.	CASSYLAGEQFF	TGTGCCAGCAGTTACCTAGCTGGAGAGCAGTTCTTC
TRBJ2-6	TRBV5-4	.	.	CASSLAGGPGANVLTF	TGTGCCAGCAGCTTGGCCGGGGGGCCTGGGGCCAACGTCCTGACTTTC
TRBJ2-7	TRBV10-3	TRBD2	.	CAAGAGGGYEQYF	TGTGCCGCGGGGGCGGGAGGGGGCTACGAGCAGTACTTC
TRBJ1-2	TRBV5-1	.	.	CASSSTDGGGYTF	TGCGCCAGCAGCTCGACAGATGGAGGTGGCTACACCTTC
TRBJ2-2	TRBV27	TRBD2	.	CASTGLAGGELFF	TGTGCCAGCACCGGACTAGCGGGCGGGGAGCTGTTTTTT
TRBJ1-2	TRBV7-2	.	.	CASSLGVNYGYTF	TGTGCCAGCAGCTTAGGGGTTAACTATGGCTACACCTTC
TRBJ1-5	TRBV30	.	.	CAWSVGGQQPQHF	TGTGCCTGGAGTGTTGGAGGACAACAGCCCCAGCATTTT
TRBJ1-3	TRBV7-9	.	few	CASSLGPLSRNTIYF	TGTGCCAGCAGCTTAGGGCCTCTCTCCAGAAACACCATATATTTT
TRBJ1-1	TRBV29-1	.	once	CSVPRGRDLAFF	TGCAGCGTTCCGCGAGGGAGGGATTTGGCTTTCTTT
TRBJ1-2	TRBV6-5	.	.	CASSTGNYGYTF	TGTGCCAGCAGTACCGGAAACTATGGCTACACCTTC
TRBJ1-1	TRBV2	TRBD1	.	CASSETGTGGLRTEAFF	TGTGCCAGCAGCGAAACCGGGACAGGGGGCTTAAGGACTGAAGCTTTCTTT
TRBJ2-7	TRBV11-2	TRBD2	.	CASRLAGIYEQYF	TGTGCCAGTCGACTAGCGGGAATTTACGAGCAGTACTTC
TRBJ1-6	TRBV20-1	.	.	CSARPNSPLHF	TGCAGTGCTAGACCGAATTCACCCCTCCACTTT
TRBJ1-5	TRBV30	.	.	CAWRQGMDQPQHF	TGTGCCTGGAGACAGGGTATGGATCAGCCCCAGCATTTT
TRBJ1-5	TRBV7-2	.	.	CASSLSSRQPQHF	TGTGCCAGCAGCTTATCGTCCCGGCAGCCCCAGCATTTT
TRBJ1-1	TRBV7-9	.	.	CASSGGVRRGNTEAFF	TGTGCCAGCAGCGGCGGGGTCCGAAGGGGAAACACTGAAGCTTTCTTT
TRBJ1-1	TRBV30	.	few	CAWSVLHMNTEAFF	TGTGCCTGGAGTGTTCTACATATGAACACTGAAGCTTTCTTT
TRBJ2-7	TRBV25-1	TRBD1	.	CAIRIPGTVSYEQYF	TGTGCCATACGAATCCCCGGGACAGTGTCCTACGAGCAGTACTTC
TRBJ2-3	TRBV28	.	.	CASSLESPPAGDTQYF	TGTGCCAGCAGTTTAGAGAGTCCCCCCGCCGGGGATACGCAGTATTTT
TRBJ1-1	TRBV25-1	.	.	CASSEPGQNTEAFF	TGTGCCAGCAGTGAGCCGGGACAGAACACTGAAGCTTTCTTT
TRBJ2-6	TRBV7-9	.	.	CASPYLSGANVLTF	TGTGCCAGCCCCTATCTCTCTGGGGCCAACGTCCTGACTTTC
TRBJ1-1	TRBV7-9	.	.	CASSLPAGPNTEAFF	TGTGCCAGCAGCTTACCGGCCGGGCCGAACACTGAAGCTTTCTTT
TRBJ1-5	TRBV24-1	TRBD1	.	CATSEPGQGVNQPQHF	TGTGCCACCAGTGAACCGGGACAGGGGGTCAATCAGCCCCAGCATTTT
TRBJ2-1	TRBV4-2	.	.	CASSQGGDYNEQFF	TGTGCCAGCAGCCAAGGGGGGGACTACAATGAGCAGTTCTTC
TRBJ1-6	TRBV2	.	.	CASRADTPNSPLHF	TGTGCCAGCAGGGCGGACACTCCGAATTCACCCCTCCACTTT
TRBJ1-3	TRBV9	.	few	CASSVLGSTGNTIYF	TGTGCCAGCAGCGTTCTGGGGAGCACTGGAAACACCATATATTTT
TRBJ1-2	TRBV19	TRBD1	few	CASNNRGAGGYTF	TGTGCCAGTAACAACAGGGGGGCCGGTGGCTACACCTTC
TRBJ1-1	TRBV2	.	.	CASSEGEAFF	TGTGCCAGCAGTGAAGGGGAAGCTTTCTTT
TRBJ2-7	TRBV4-2	.	.	CASSQDRSRGEQYF	TGTGCCAGCAGCCAAGACAGGAGCAGGGGCGAGCAGTACTTC
TRBJ1-2	TRBV19	.	.	CASNSDRPSPGYGYTF	TGTGCCAGTAACTCAGACAGGCCAAGTCCAGGCTATGGCTACACCTTC
TRBJ1-2	TRBV4-3	.	.	CASSQDSMGSDYGYTF	TGCGCCAGCAGCCAAGATTCGATGGGGTCGGACTATGGCTACACCTTC
TRBJ2-7	TRBV5-1	TRBD2	.	CASSPGLATHEQYF	TGCGCCAGCAGCCCGGGACTAGCGACCCACGAGCAGTACTTC
TRBJ1-5	TRBV27	TRBD1	few	CASRRGTESNQPQHF	TGTGCCAGCAGAAGGGGGACAGAGAGCAATCAGCCCCAGCATTTT
TRBJ2-1	TRBV7-2	TRBD2	few	CASRNIAGGSYNEQFF	TGTGCCAGCAGAAACATAGCGGGAGGCTCCTACAATGAGCAGTTCTTC
TRBJ2-1	TRBV11-2	.	once	CASSLDRLYEQFF	TGTGCCAGCAGCTTAGATAGACTATATGAGCAGTTCTTC
TRBJ1-5	TRBV30	.	.	CACGDSNQPQHF	TGTGCCTGCGGGGATAGCAATCAGCCCCAGCATTTT
TRBJ2-1	TRBV19	TRBD2	.	CASSMQGLAGPNEQFF	TGTGCCAGTAGTATGCAAGGACTAGCGGGGCCCAATGAGCAGTTCTTC
TRBJ2-3	TRBV19	.	.	CASSIAAGLDTQYF	TGTGCCAGTAGTATTGCAGCGGGCCTAGATACGCAGTATTTT
TRBJ2-5	TRBV27	TRBD1	.	CASSMTGTGGTQYF	TGTGCCAGCAGTATGACCGGGACAGGGGGGACCCAGTACTTC